This T cell receptor beta chain originates from a study of radiotherapy plus CTLA-4 blockade in lung cancer. At the level of the study: With 30% to 40% of patients having disease control, objective responses were seen in less than 20%.

Patients with chemo-refractory metastatic non-small-cell lung cancer received focal radiation plus CTLA-4 blockade with ipilimumab. Whole-study results and caveats: The study found tumor-derived TCR clones expanded in blood after radiotherapy plus ipilimumab. Interferon-beta and early blood T cell clone dynamics reportedly predicted response best.

The germline V gene has CDR1 LNHDA and CDR2 SQIVND (reference sequence). The CDR3 contains 13 residues. V lost 3 bases to trimming and J lost 5 bases, with 8 bases between them. This clone was counted once. Antigen: not known. Measured with immunoSEQ multiplex PCR; TCRdb has only the in-frame clones, and not every one. The profile shows 81,000 or so clones, roughly four fifths of them singletons. The specimen comprised peripheral blood, sampled from a patient treated with radiotherapy plus ipilimumab. The rearrangement links TRBV19 to TRBJ2-1; D may be TRBD2 (5 bases). The receptor was isolated from a human donor with non-small cell lung cancer who had stable disease on radiotherapy plus ipilimumab. The CDR3 DNA sequence: TGTGCCAGTAGTATTGGACTCAACAATGAGCAGTTCTTC. Its translation: CASSIGLNNEQFF.